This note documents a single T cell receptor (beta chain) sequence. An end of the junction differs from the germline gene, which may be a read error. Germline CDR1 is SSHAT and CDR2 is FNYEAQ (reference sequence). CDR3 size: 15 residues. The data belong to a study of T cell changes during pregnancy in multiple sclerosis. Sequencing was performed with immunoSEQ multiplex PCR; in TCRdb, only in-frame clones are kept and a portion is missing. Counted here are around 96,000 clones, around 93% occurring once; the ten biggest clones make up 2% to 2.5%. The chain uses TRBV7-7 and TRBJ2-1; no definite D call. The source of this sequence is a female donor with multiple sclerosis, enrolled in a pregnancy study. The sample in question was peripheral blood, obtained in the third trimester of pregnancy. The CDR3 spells CASSLSKELHNEQFF. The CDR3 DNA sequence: TGTGCTAGCAGCTTAAGTAAAGAGCTCCACAATGAGCAGTTCTTC. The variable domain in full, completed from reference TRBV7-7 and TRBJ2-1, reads GAGVSQSPRYKVTKRGQDVTLRCDPISSHATLYWYQQALGQGPEFLTYFNYEAQPDKSGLPSDRFSAERPEGSISTLTIQRTEQRDSAMYRCASSLSKELHNEQFFGPGTRLTVL.